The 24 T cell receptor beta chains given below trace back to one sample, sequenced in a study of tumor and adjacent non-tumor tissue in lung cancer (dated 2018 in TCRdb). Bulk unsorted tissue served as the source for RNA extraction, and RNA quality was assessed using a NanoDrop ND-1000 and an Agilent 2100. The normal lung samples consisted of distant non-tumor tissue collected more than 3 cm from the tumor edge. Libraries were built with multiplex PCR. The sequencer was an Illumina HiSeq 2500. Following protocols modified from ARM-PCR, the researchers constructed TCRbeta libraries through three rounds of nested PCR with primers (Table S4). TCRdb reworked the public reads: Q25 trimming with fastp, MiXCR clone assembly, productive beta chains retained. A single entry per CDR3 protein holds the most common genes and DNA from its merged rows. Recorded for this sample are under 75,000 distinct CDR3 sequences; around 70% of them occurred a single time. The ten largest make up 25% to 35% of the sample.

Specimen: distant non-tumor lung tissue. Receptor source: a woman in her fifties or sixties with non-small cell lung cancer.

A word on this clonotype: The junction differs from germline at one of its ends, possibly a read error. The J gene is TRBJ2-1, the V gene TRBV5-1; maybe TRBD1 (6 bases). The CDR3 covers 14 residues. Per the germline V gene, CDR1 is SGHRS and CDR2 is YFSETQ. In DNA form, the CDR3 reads TGCGCCAGCAGCTTGGGGACAGTGGACAGTGAGCAGTCCTTC. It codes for CASSLGTVDSEQSF.

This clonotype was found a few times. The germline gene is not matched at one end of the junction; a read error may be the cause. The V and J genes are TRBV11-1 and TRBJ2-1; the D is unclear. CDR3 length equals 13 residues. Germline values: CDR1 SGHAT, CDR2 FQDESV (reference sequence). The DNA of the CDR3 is TGTGCCAGCAGCTTACCACCGCTGAATGAGCAGTCCTTC. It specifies CASSLPPLNEQSF.

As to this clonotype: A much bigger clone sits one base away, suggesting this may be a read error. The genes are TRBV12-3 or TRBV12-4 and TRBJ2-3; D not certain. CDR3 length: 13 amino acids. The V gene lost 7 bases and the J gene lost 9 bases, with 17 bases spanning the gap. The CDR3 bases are TGTGCCAGCATTTTTGAAGGTTATGTAACGCAGTATTTT. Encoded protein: CASIFEGYVTQYF.

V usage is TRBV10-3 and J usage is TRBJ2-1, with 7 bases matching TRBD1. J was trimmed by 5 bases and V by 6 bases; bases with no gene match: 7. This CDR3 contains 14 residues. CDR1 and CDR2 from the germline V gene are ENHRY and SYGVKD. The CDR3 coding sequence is TGTGCCATCAGAGGGACCGGGACAGACAATGAGCAGTTCTTC. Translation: CAIRGTGTDNEQFF.

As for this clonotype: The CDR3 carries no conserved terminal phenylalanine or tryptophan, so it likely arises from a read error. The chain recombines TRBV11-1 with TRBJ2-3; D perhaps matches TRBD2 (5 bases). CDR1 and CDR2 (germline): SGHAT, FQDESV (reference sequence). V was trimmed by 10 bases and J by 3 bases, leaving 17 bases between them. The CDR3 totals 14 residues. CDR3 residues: CANSLATGTDTQYY. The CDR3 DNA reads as TGTGCCAACAGTTTAGCGACCGGGACAGATACGCAGTATTAT.

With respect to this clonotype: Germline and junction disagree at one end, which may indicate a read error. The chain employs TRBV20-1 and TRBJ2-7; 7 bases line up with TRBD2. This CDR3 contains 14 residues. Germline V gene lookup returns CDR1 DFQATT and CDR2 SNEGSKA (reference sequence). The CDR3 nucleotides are TGCAATGCTAGCGGAGAAGGCACGGACTACGAGCAGTACTTC. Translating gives CNASGEGTDYEQYF.

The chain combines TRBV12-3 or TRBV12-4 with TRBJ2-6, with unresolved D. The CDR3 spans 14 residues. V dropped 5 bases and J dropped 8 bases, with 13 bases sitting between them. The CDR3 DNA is TGTGCCAGCAGTCCACGAACTGGACCCAACGTCCTGACTTTC. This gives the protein CASSPRTGPNVLTF.

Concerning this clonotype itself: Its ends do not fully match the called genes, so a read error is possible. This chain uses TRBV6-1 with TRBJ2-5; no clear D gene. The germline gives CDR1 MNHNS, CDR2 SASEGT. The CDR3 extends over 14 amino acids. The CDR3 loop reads CASSDGQECETQYF. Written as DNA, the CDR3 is TGTGCCAGCAGTGATGGGCAGGAGTGCGAGACTCAGTACTTC.

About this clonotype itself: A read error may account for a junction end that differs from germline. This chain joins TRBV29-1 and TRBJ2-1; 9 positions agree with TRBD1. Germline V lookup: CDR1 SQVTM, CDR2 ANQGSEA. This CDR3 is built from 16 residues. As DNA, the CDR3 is TGCAACGTTGAAGGGGGACAGGGAGGATCCTACAATGAACAGTTCTTC. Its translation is CNVEGGQGGSYNEQFF.

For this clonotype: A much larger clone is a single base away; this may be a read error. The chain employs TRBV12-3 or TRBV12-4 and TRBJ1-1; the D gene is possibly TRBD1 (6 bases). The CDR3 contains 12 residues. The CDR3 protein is CACRSGAGGAFF. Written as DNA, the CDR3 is TGTGCCTGCAGATCGGGGGCGGGAGGAGCTTTCTTT.

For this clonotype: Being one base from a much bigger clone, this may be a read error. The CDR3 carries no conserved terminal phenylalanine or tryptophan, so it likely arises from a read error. The CDR3, as DNA: TGTGCCAGCAGTTCAGGACAGGGGGTGAGGGAAAAACTGTTTCTT. This encodes CASSSGQGVREKLFL. V is TRBV12-3 or TRBV12-4 and J is TRBJ1-4; 10 nucleotides align to TRBD1. This CDR3 contains 15 residues. The J segment lost 8 bases and the V segment lost 4 bases, leaving 7 bases of the junction unmatched.

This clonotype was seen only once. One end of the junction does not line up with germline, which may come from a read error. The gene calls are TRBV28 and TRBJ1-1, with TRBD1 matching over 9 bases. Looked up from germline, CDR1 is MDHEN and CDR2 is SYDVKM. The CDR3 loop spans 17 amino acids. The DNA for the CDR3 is TGTGCCAGCAGTCCGACTAACAGGGGGCCCCAGAACACTGGAGCTTTCTTT. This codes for CASSPTNRGPQNTGAFF.

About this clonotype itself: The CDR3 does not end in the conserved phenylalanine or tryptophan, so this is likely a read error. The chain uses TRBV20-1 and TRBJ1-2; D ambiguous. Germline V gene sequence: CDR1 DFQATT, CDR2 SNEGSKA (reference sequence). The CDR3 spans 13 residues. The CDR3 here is CSVRDRGSSGYTS. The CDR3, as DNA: TGCAGTGTTAGAGATCGTGGCTCGAGCGGCTACACCTCC.

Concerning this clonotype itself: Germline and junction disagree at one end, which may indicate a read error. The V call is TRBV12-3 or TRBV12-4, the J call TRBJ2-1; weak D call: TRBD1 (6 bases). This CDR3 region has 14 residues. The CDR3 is CARSPGHSGDEQFF. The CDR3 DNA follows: TGTGCCCGCAGTCCGGGACACTCAGGCGATGAGCAGTTCTTC.

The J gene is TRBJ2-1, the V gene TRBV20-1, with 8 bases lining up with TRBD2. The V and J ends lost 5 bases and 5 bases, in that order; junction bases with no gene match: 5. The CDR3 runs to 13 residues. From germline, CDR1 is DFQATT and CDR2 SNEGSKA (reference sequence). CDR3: CSAGGTRDNEQFF. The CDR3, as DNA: TGCAGTGCTGGAGGGACTAGAGACAATGAGCAGTTCTTC.

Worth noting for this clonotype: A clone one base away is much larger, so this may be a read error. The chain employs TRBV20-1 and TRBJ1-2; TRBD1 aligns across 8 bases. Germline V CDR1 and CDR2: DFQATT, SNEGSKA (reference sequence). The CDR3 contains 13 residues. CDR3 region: CSAPTQGAYDYTF. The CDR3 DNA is TGCAGTGCCCCCACCCAGGGGGCCTATGACTACACCTTC.

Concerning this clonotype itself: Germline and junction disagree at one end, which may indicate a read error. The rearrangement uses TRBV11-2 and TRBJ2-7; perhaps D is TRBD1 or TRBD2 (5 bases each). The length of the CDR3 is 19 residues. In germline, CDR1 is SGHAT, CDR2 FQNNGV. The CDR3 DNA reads TGTGTCAGCAGCTTAGTCCCTATGAGGGGCCCAACGGGGCACTACGAGCAGTACTTC. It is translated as CVSSLVPMRGPTGHYEQYF.

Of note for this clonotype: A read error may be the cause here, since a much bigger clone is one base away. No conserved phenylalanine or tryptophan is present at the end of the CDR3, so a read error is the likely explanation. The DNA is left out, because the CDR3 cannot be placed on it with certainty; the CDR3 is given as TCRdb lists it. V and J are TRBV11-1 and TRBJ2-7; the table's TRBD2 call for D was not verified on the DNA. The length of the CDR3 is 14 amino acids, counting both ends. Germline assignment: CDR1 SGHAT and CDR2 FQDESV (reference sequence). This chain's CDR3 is CASSRTSGSGEKYL.

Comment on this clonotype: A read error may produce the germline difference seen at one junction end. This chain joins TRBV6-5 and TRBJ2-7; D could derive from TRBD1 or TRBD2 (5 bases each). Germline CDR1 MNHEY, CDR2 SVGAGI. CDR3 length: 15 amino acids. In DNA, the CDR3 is TGTGCCGGCAGTTATAGGAAGGGACCCTCCTACGAACAGTACTTC. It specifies CAGSYRKGPSYEQYF.

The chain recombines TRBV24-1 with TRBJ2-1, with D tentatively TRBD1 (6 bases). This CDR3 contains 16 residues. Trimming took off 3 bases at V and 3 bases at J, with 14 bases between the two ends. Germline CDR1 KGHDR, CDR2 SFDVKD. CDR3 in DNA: TGTGCCACCAGTGATAGGGGGTCTGGACTCTACAATGAGCAGTTCTTC. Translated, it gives CATSDRGSGLYNEQFF.

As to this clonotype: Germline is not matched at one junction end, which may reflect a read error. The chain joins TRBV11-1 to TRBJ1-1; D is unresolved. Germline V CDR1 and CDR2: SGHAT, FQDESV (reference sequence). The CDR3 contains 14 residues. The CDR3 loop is CASSLRELNTETIF. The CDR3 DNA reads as TGTGCCAGCAGCTTGAGGGAGCTGAACACTGAAACTATCTTT.

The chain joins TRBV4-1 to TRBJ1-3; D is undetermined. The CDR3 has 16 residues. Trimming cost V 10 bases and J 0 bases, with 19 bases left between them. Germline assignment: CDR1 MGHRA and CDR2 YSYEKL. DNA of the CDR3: TGCGCCAACGGCCAAAGGTGGGGTACCTCTGGAAACACCATATATTTT. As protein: CANGQRWGTSGNTIYF.

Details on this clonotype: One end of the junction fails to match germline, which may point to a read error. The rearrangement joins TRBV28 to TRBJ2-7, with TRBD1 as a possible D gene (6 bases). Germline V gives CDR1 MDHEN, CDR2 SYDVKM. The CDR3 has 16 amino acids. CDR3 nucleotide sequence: TGTGCCAGTAGTTCGTTCAGGACAGAACTCTCCCACGAGGAGTACTTC. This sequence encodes CASSSFRTELSHEEYF.

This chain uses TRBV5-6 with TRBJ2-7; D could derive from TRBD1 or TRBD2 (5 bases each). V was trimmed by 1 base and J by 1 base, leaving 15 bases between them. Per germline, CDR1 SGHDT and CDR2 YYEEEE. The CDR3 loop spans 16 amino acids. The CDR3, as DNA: TGTGCCAGCAGCTTGTTTGGCAGGGAGTATTCCTACGAGCAGTACTTC. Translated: CASSLFGREYSYEQYF. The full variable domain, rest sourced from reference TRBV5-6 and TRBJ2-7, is DAGVTQSPTHLIKTRGQQVTLRCSPKSGHDTVSWYQQALGQGPQFIFQYYEEEERQRGNFPDRFSGHQFPNYSSELNVNALLLGDSALYLCASSLFGREYSYEQYFGPGTRLTVT.